One T cell receptor beta chain is described in this entry. Its antigen is undetermined. The data derive from a study of identical twins. Germline V gene lookup returns CDR1 MNHNS and CDR2 SASEGT. Losses at the gene ends were 3 bases for V and 1 base for J; bases not matched to a gene: 5. The CDR3 is 16 amino acids. TCRdb reprocessed the 5' RACE reads via MiXCR and lists one record per CDR3 protein. Among 1.5 million or so distinct CDR3 sequences listed, roughly 35% were seen once. Overall study findings and caveats: Modeled out-of-frame TCR alpha sharing in monozygotic twins fell below observed levels.

J is TRBJ2-1 and V is TRBV6-1; TRBD2 matches at 8 bases. This clonotype was obtained from a newborn girl in good health. Sequenced material: cord blood. The CDR3, as DNA: TGTGCCAGCAGTGAGACCGGGACTAGGTCCTACAATGAGCAGTTCTTC. It is translated as CASSETGTRSYNEQFF.